A selection of T cell receptor beta chains follows, all from one sample in a study of T cells in localized non-small cell lung cancer. Sequencing used immunoSEQ multiplex PCR; TCRdb keeps in-frame clones, though not all of them. The profile shows 7,000 to 10,000 clones, approximately 59% of them singletons. The sample consisted of lymph node tissue, taken before any cancer treatment. These receptors came from a male donor older than 55 with stage I squamous cell lung carcinoma. The CDR3 runs from the conserved cysteine through the conserved F or W. D genes are given only for firm matches. Not every row has a clone size; where given, it reads once, few, many or a size class.

cdr3_nt	cdr3_aa	j_call	v_call	d_call	clone_size
TGTGCCAGCAGTCGGGGGGGTAGCGGGAAGGGTGAGCAGTTCTTC	CASSRGGSGKGEQFF	TRBJ2-1	TRBV28	TRBD2	-
TGTGCCAGCAGCCTTATGATCGGAGGACTAGCGGGCCGAGGGGGGGTCCAGTACTTC	CASSLMIGGLAGRGGVQYF	TRBJ2-5	TRBV14	TRBD2	-
TGTGCCACCAGCAGAGTTCAGGGGGCATCCTACAATGAGCAGTTCTTC	CATSRVQGASYNEQFF	TRBJ2-1	TRBV15	TRBD1	-
TGTGCCACCAGCAGAGAGACAGGGGGTGACGAGCAGTACTTC	CATSRETGGDEQYF	TRBJ2-7	TRBV15	TRBD1	-
TGCAGCGCTACGACTAGAGGGACCGGGGAGCTGTTTTTT	CSATTRGTGELFF	TRBJ2-2	TRBV29-1	-	-
TGTGCCACCAGCAGAGCCGTCCAAGCGGGAGGCCGCAATGAGCAGTTCTTC	CATSRAVQAGGRNEQFF	TRBJ2-1	TRBV15	TRBD2	-
TGTGCCAGCTCACCATCTAGCGGCCCCTCCTACGAGCAGTACTTC	CASSPSSGPSYEQYF	TRBJ2-7	TRBV18	TRBD2	-
TGCAGCGTTGGGCTAGGGGGGGGCTACGAGCAGTACTTC	CSVGLGGGYEQYF	TRBJ2-7	TRBV29-1	-	few
TGTGCCAGCAGTGTTATAGGGGACGAGCAGTACTTC	CASSVIGDEQYF	TRBJ2-7	TRBV9	-	once
TGTGCCAGCAGCCACACAGGGGCCACTGAAGCTTTCTTT	CASSHTGATEAFF	TRBJ1-1	TRBV6-8	TRBD1	few
TGTGCCAGTAGTATTCCTAGCGGGAGCCACAATGAACAGTTCTTC	CASSIPSGSHNEQFF	TRBJ2-1	TRBV19	TRBD2	-
TGTGCCAGCTCACTGAGGGGACTAGCAGGGCCCACAGATACGCAGTATTTT	CASSLRGLAGPTDTQYF	TRBJ2-3	TRBV18	TRBD2	-
TGTGCCAGCAGCTCGGGGGGAGGGTTCTACGAGCAGTACTTC	CASSSGGGFYEQYF	TRBJ2-7	TRBV6-8	TRBD2	-
TGTGCCAGCAGTTTTGGAGGAGGCTACGAGTACTTC	CASSFGGGYEYF	TRBJ2-7	TRBV28	-	-
TGTGCCAGCAGCTTCAGGGTACCCTACAATGAGCAGTTCTTC	CASSFRVPYNEQFF	TRBJ2-1	TRBV11-3	-	-
TGTGCCAGCTCACCAAACCAGGATAACTATGGCTACACCTTC	CASSPNQDNYGYTF	TRBJ1-2	TRBV18	-	-
TGTGCCAGCAGTTACTCGTCACAGGGGCCCGGGGAGCTGTTTTTT	CASSYSSQGPGELFF	TRBJ2-2	TRBV6-7	TRBD1	-
TGTGCCAGCAGTGCACAGGGGTTAAGCTCCTACAATGAGCAGTTCTTC	CASSAQGLSSYNEQFF	TRBJ2-1	TRBV9	TRBD1	few
TGTGCCAGCAGAAGGCCTCAGAACACTGAAGCTTTCTTT	CASRRPQNTEAFF	TRBJ1-1	TRBV28	-	-
TGTGCCAGCAGCGCACGCCGGTACACCGGGGAGCTGTTTTTT	CASSARRYTGELFF	TRBJ2-2	TRBV9	-	-
TGTGCCAGCAGCCGGGACTCCAACTACAATGAGCAGTTCTTC	CASSRDSNYNEQFF	TRBJ2-1	TRBV9	-	-
TGTGCCAGCAGTCCTAGCGCCTCTAGCACAGATACGCAGTATTTT	CASSPSASSTDTQYF	TRBJ2-3	TRBV9	-	-
TGTGCCAGCAGAGGGCCAACTAATGAAAAACTGTTTTTT	CASRGPTNEKLFF	TRBJ1-4	TRBV9	-	few
TGTGCCAGCAGCGACGTGGGTAGTGAGCAGTTCTTC	CASSDVGSEQFF	TRBJ2-1	TRBV9	-	-
TGCAGCGTTGGGGTGGGAGGGGTCGGCCAGTACTTC	CSVGVGGVGQYF	TRBJ2-5	TRBV29-1	TRBD2	-
TGTGCCAGCAGCCTCGAGCAGGGAGACTCTGGAAACACCATATATTTT	CASSLEQGDSGNTIYF	TRBJ1-3	TRBV2	-	-
TGTGCCAGCAGCCGCTTCCAGGGATTGATGACTGAAGCTTTCTTT	CASSRFQGLMTEAFF	TRBJ1-1	TRBV16	-	-
TGTGCCAGTACCCCCGGGACAGGTGATTACGAGCAGTACTTC	CASTPGTGDYEQYF	TRBJ2-7	TRBV19	TRBD1	-
TGTGCCACCAGCAAGGGGGGGCCTCGGGAGACCCAGTACTTC	CATSKGGPRETQYF	TRBJ2-5	TRBV15	-	-
TGTGCCAGCAGTGAAGGGGGAGCCGTGGAGACCCAGTACTTC	CASSEGGAVETQYF	TRBJ2-5	TRBV25-1	-	-
TGTGCCAGCAGTTTAGCGGGAGGGCCAAATGAGCAGTTCTTC	CASSLAGGPNEQFF	TRBJ2-1	TRBV6-8	TRBD2	few
TGTGCCTGGAGTGTGGGGACAGATACGCAGTATTTT	CAWSVGTDTQYF	TRBJ2-3	TRBV30	-	-
TGTGCCAGCAGCTCGAGATCCCCAAAACTCGATGGCTACACCTTC	CASSSRSPKLDGYTF	TRBJ1-2	TRBV11-3	-	few
TGTGCCTGGAGTGCGACCGCAACTAATGAAAAACTGTTTTTT	CAWSATATNEKLFF	TRBJ1-4	TRBV30	-	-
TGTGCCACCAGCAGAGATTCCGCGTATAATGAAAAACTGTTTTTT	CATSRDSAYNEKLFF	TRBJ1-4	TRBV15	-	-
TGTGCCAGCAGCCAAGGACTAGCGGGAGGAGAGACCCAGTACTTC	CASSQGLAGGETQYF	TRBJ2-5	TRBV14	TRBD2	-
TGTGCCAGCAGCCAAGGACAGAGGGCTGGCGAGCAGTACTTC	CASSQGQRAGEQYF	TRBJ2-7	TRBV7-7	-	-
TGTGCCATCAGTGAGTCAGGTCCGGCGTATGGCTACACCTTC	CAISESGPAYGYTF	TRBJ1-2	TRBV10-3	-	-
TGTGCCAGCACCCAGGGGTTAAACACTGAAGCTTTCTTT	CASTQGLNTEAFF	TRBJ1-1	TRBV6-8	-	few
TGTGCCAGCAGCTTCGGGACAGGGGGCCCCAATGAGCAGTTCTTC	CASSFGTGGPNEQFF	TRBJ2-1	TRBV11-3	TRBD1	-
TGCGCCAGCAGCTTGGGGACAGGGGTAGAGACCCAGTACTTC	CASSLGTGVETQYF	TRBJ2-5	TRBV5-1	TRBD1	-
TGTGCTAGTTCCCAGGGGGAAAACACTGAAGCTTTCTTT	CASSQGENTEAFF	TRBJ1-1	TRBV12-5	TRBD1	-
TGCGCCAGCAGCTTGGATGGACAGGCCCTCTATGGCTACACCTTC	CASSLDGQALYGYTF	TRBJ1-2	TRBV5-1	TRBD1	-
TGTGCCACCACGTCGGGGACTGGGGCCAACGTCCTGACTTTC	CATTSGTGANVLTF	TRBJ2-6	TRBV28	-	-
TGTGCCAGCAGTGCCCGGACAGGCAATCAGCCCCAGCATTTT	CASSARTGNQPQHF	TRBJ1-5	TRBV27	-	few
TGTGCCTGGAGTGGGGGGAGCTCTGGAAACACCATATATTTT	CAWSGGSSGNTIYF	TRBJ1-3	TRBV30	-	-
TGCAGCGTTGAAACTCGGGACAACTATGGCTACACCTTC	CSVETRDNYGYTF	TRBJ1-2	TRBV29-1	-	few
TGCAGCGCAGTCGGGGCAGGGCAGGTGACCCAGTACTTC	CSAVGAGQVTQYF	TRBJ2-5	TRBV29-1	-	-
TGTGCCTGGACTAGCGGATCCTACAATGAGCAGTTCTTC	CAWTSGSYNEQFF	TRBJ2-1	TRBV30	TRBD2	-
TGTGCCAGCGCCCGAGGAGCTGAAAAACTGTTTTTT	CASARGAEKLFF	TRBJ1-4	TRBV6-8	-	-
TGTGCCAGCAGCTCGGGACAGAGGAGCACTGAAGCTTTCTTT	CASSSGQRSTEAFF	TRBJ1-1	TRBV9	TRBD1	-
TGTGCCATCAGTGAGGCTGAAGAGACCCAGTACTTC	CAISEAEETQYF	TRBJ2-5	TRBV10-3	-	-
TGTGCCAGCAGCCTCCCGGGGTACGACTATGGCTACACCTTC	CASSLPGYDYGYTF	TRBJ1-2	TRBV7-5	-	-
TGTGCCAGCAGTCATTGGACAGCGAACTCTGGAAACACCATATATTTT	CASSHWTANSGNTIYF	TRBJ1-3	TRBV25-1	-	-